These 3 T cell receptor beta chains share one sample of origin, sequenced in a study of T cells in localized non-small cell lung cancer. The method was immunoSEQ multiplex PCR; TCRdb's version includes in-frame clones alone and lacks a portion of them. The sample lists approximately 2,800 clones, about 25% occurring once. The sample here was normal lung tissue next to the tumor, taken before any cancer treatment. The receptors were sampled from a male donor older than 55 with stage II lung adenocarcinoma.

The table lists this clone with a few counts. The CDR3 loop reads CASSTGQGAKNEQFF. The CDR3 DNA follows: TGTGCCAGCAGCACGGGACAGGGGGCAAAGAATGAGCAGTTCTTC. The gene calls are TRBV11-3 and TRBJ2-1, with 12 bases matching TRBD1. Germline trimming cut 5 bases from V and 7 bases from J; bases unmatched to any gene: 6. This CDR3 spans 15 amino acids. CDR1 and CDR2 from the germline V gene are SGHNT and YENEEA.

The chain uses TRBV28 and TRBJ2-2; D not resolved. Per the germline V gene, CDR1 is MDHEN and CDR2 is SYDVKM. CDR3 size: 12 residues. Trimming took off 10 bases at V and 6 bases at J, with 12 bases between the two ends. The CDR3 nucleotides are TGTGCCACTCAACGGGCGGCCGGGGAGCTGTTTTTT. Protein product: CATQRAAGELFF.

This clone turned up a few times. The gene calls are TRBV11-3 and TRBJ1-5; D gene ambiguous. V lost 3 bases, J lost 5 bases, and 20 bases lay in between. Germline-derived CDR1 and CDR2 are SGHNT and YENEEA. The CDR3 has 17 amino acids. CDR3: CASSFGEVGMFDQPQHF. The CDR3 DNA follows: TGTGCCAGCAGCTTCGGAGAAGTAGGGATGTTCGATCAGCCCCAGCATTTT.